Below are 22 T cell receptor beta chains sequenced from a single sample in a study of blood T cells in healthy people across ages. Together with a sample-barcoded 5' primer, a J-beta primer mix was included in a second PCR lasting roughly 7 to 11 cycles. TCRdb passed the 5' RACE reads through MiXCR, listing each CDR3 protein once. Of 1.5 million or so distinct CDR3 sequences detected, 42% appear once; the ten largest clones hold 6.5% to 10%. Sample: blood. These receptors all come from a woman aged 18-29 years in good health.

Ten or more counts support this clonotype. V is TRBV7-2 and J is TRBJ2-1; D not certain. This CDR3 is built from 14 residues. Trimming removed 2 bases at V and 3 bases at J, with 8 bases between. Germline values: CDR1 SGHTA, CDR2 FQGNSA. As DNA, the CDR3 is TGTGCCAGCAGCTTACAGGCTAGCTACAATGAGCAGTTCTTC. Its translation: CASSLQASYNEQFF.

The V and J genes are TRBV25-1 and TRBJ2-3, with D perhaps TRBD2 (7 bases). Germline values: CDR1 MGHDK, CDR2 SYGVNS. The V end was cut by 4 bases, the J end by 8 bases, with 16 bases between. The CDR3 has 14 residues. The CDR3 sequence is CASSVAGAEGTQYF. The CDR3 bases are TGTGCCAGCAGTGTTGCGGGGGCGGAGGGTACGCAGTATTTT.

There are a few counts of this clonotype. In DNA, the CDR3 is TGTGCCAGCAGGCAACAGGGGGCGAACATTCAGTACTTC. It encodes CASRQQGANIQYF. This chain uses TRBV28 with TRBJ2-4; 9 bases are a match to TRBD1. The CDR3 length is 13 residues. CDR1 and CDR2 (germline): MDHEN, SYDVKM. Losses at the gene ends were 6 bases for V and 7 bases for J; bases not matched to a gene: 4.

The chain combines TRBV20-1 with TRBJ2-7, with D perhaps TRBD1 (5 bases). The CDR3 covers 14 residues. Trimming removed 2 bases at V and 1 base at J, with 12 bases between. Per the germline V gene, CDR1 is DFQATT and CDR2 is SNEGSKA (reference sequence). The CDR3 spells CSARKPGMSYEQYF. The CDR3 region has the DNA TGCAGTGCTAGAAAGCCAGGGATGTCCTACGAGCAGTACTTC.

V gene TRBV20-1 combines with J gene TRBJ2-5, with unresolved D. This CDR3 has 14 amino acids. V lost 6 bases and J lost 1, with 15 bases in between. Germline V gives CDR1 DFQATT, CDR2 SNEGSKA (reference sequence). The CDR3 region is CSATPSGGQETQYF. The CDR3 DNA sequence: TGCAGTGCCACCCCTTCGGGCGGCCAAGAGACCCAGTACTTC.

The gene calls are TRBV6-5 and TRBJ2-7; maybe TRBD1 (5 bases). V lost 5 bases and J lost 3, with 17 bases in between. Germline V CDR1 and CDR2: MNHEY, SVGAGI. The CDR3 totals 15 residues. The CDR3 loop is CASSRRVVKDYEQYF. CDR3 bases: TGTGCCAGCAGTCGCAGGGTAGTCAAGGACTACGAGCAGTACTTC.

The chain joins TRBV3-1 to TRBJ1-2; D not certain. V was trimmed by 1 base and J by 7 bases, leaving 13 bases between them. Looked up from germline, CDR1 is LGHDT and CDR2 is YNNKEL (reference sequence). The CDR3 loop spans 14 amino acids. For the CDR3, the DNA is TGTGCCAGCAGCCAAGTTTTGGAGTCCGTTGGCTACACCTTC. Translating it yields CASSQVLESVGYTF.

The chain recombines TRBV20-1 with TRBJ2-5; D call uncertain. The CDR3 covers 14 residues. Trimming pared 6 bases from V and 1 base from J, leaving 15 bases between. Germline lookup yields CDR1 DFQATT and CDR2 SNEGSKA (reference sequence). The CDR3 region is CSALPSPSQETQYF. The CDR3 nucleotides are TGCAGTGCCCTGCCAAGCCCTTCCCAAGAGACCCAGTACTTC.

The chain links TRBV2 to TRBJ2-1, with TRBD2 identical over 11 bases. Germline lookup yields CDR1 SNHLY and CDR2 FYNNEI. V was pared by 2 bases and J by 7 bases, with 10 bases of the junction left unmatched. The CDR3 is 17 amino acids. The CDR3 region is CASSEKIAGGPLNEQFF. Here the CDR3 DNA reads TGTGCCAGCAGTGAAAAGATAGCGGGAGGGCCGTTGAATGAGCAGTTCTTC.

The chain employs TRBV6-5 and TRBJ2-1; D not certain. CDR1 is MNHEY and CDR2 is SVGAGI in the germline V gene. This CDR3 region has 12 residues. V was trimmed by 10 bases and J by 8 bases, leaving 15 bases between them. The CDR3 protein is CATAVNEDEQFF. As DNA, the CDR3 is TGTGCCACCGCAGTTAACGAGGATGAGCAGTTCTTC.

Notes on this clonotype: A much bigger clone sits one base away, suggesting this may be a read error. The genes are TRBV4-2 and TRBJ2-1; TRBD1 might be the D (5 bases). V was clipped by 0 bases and J by 5 bases, with 17 bases between them. In germline, CDR1 is LGHNA, CDR2 YNFKEQ. The CDR3 spans 17 residues. The CDR3 bases are TGTGCCAGCAGCCAAGATCTATTTGGGGCGACGAACAATGAGCAGTTCTTC. Amino acids: CASSQDLFGATNNEQFF.

The DNA for the CDR3 is TGTGCCACCAGTGATTTCCGCCAGGCCTATGGCTACACCTTC. Residues: CATSDFRQAYGYTF. The V and J genes are TRBV24-1 and TRBJ1-2, with D uncertain. This CDR3 region has 14 residues. CDR1 KGHDR and CDR2 SFDVKD come from the germline V gene. Trimming took 1 base from V and 4 from J, leaving 9 bases between them.

This clonotype was detected a few times. The rearrangement joins TRBV13 to TRBJ2-1; TRBD2 matches at 14 bases. This CDR3 has 17 amino acids. Germline V lookup: CDR1 PRHDT, CDR2 FYEKMQ (reference sequence). Unmatched junction bases numbered 3, after V lost 5 bases and J lost 0 bases. Here the CDR3 DNA reads TGTGCCAGCAGCCGTGGGACTAGCGGGAGCTCCTACAATGAGCAGTTCTTC. Translated: CASSRGTSGSSYNEQFF.

The chain employs TRBV12-3 or TRBV12-4 and TRBJ1-2, with TRBD1 as a possible D gene (5 bases). The V and J ends lost 5 bases and 8 bases respectively, with 18 bases between them. The length of the CDR3 is 14 residues. CDR3 DNA sequence: TGTGCCAGCAGTCGATCTGGGGGATCCTGGGGCTACACCTTC. Translated, it gives CASSRSGGSWGYTF.

The chain couples TRBV20-1 to TRBJ2-7, with D maybe TRBD2 (5 bases). V was shortened by 3 bases and J by 2 bases, with 17 bases between the two germline ends. This CDR3 contains 15 residues. Germline lookup yields CDR1 DFQATT and CDR2 SNEGSKA (reference sequence). The CDR3, as DNA: TGCAGTGCTAGTAGTGCGGGCCCACGGGCCTACGAGCAGTACTTC. Amino acid sequence: CSASSAGPRAYEQYF.

This chain joins TRBV7-9 and TRBJ2-1; D not resolved. Germline CDR1 reads SEHNR; CDR2 reads FQNEAQ (reference sequence). The CDR3 loop spans 13 amino acids. Trimming shortened V by 5 bases and J by 8 bases, and 13 bases separated the two germline ends. CDR3 region: CASSAPTQYEQFF. As DNA, the CDR3 is TGTGCCAGCAGCGCTCCAACTCAGTATGAGCAGTTCTTC.

This clonotype has just a few counts. The chain links TRBV9 to TRBJ2-5; 8 bases fit TRBD2. V dropped 0 bases and J dropped 5; count of bases not matched to a gene: 6. CDR3 length: 15 residues. From germline, CDR1 is SGDLS and CDR2 YYNGEE. The CDR3 reads CASSVAGLAMETQYF. As DNA, the CDR3 is TGTGCCAGCAGCGTAGCAGGACTAGCAATGGAGACCCAGTACTTC.

This rearrangement joins TRBV3-1 to TRBJ1-6; 8 bases are shared with TRBD1. The CDR3 length is 16 residues. The germline V gene has CDR1 LGHDT and CDR2 YNNKEL (reference sequence). Germline trimming cut 4 bases from V and 6 bases from J; bases unmatched to any gene: 8. CDR3 nucleotides: TGTGCCAGCAGCCCGGGGACAGGAGCACTTAATTCACCCCTCCACTTT. This gives the protein CASSPGTGALNSPLHF. Complete variable domain (other parts from reference TRBV3-1 and TRBJ1-6): DTAVSQTPKYLVTQMGNDKSIKCEQNLGHDTMYWYKQDSKKFLKIMFSYNNKELIINETVPNRFSPKSPDKAHLNLHINSLELGDSAVYFCASSPGTGALNSPLHFGNGTRLTVT.

The chain joins TRBV7-2 to TRBJ2-5, with 10 bases that match TRBD1. The CDR3 runs 16 residues. The V and J ends lost 5 bases and 3 bases, in that order; junction bases with no gene match: 9. CDR1 SGHTA and CDR2 FQGNSA come from the germline V gene. CDR3: CASSRFGTGVKETQYF. CDR3 DNA: TGTGCCAGCAGCCGCTTCGGGACAGGGGTAAAAGAGACCCAGTACTTC.

The sample holds a few counts of this clonotype. V usage is TRBV9 and J usage is TRBJ2-3, with TRBD1 identical over 8 bases. Looked up from germline, CDR1 is SGDLS and CDR2 is YYNGEE. The CDR3 loop spans 15 amino acids. The trim removed 2 bases at V and 2 bases at J, leaving 4 bases unmatched. This CDR3 is CASSVRDRLTDTQYF. The CDR3 bases are TGTGCCAGCAGCGTTAGGGACAGGCTCACAGATACGCAGTATTTT.

This clonotype was recorded once. This chain links TRBV2 with TRBJ2-7; 12 bases align to TRBD2. The CDR3 has 16 amino acids. Germline CDR1 is SNHLY and CDR2 is FYNNEI. With V trimmed by 7 bases and J by 5 bases, 12 bases remained unmatched. The CDR3 reads CASTGLAGFSLDEQYF. The CDR3 nucleotides read TGTGCCAGCACTGGACTAGCGGGATTTTCTCTCGACGAGCAGTACTTC.

This rearrangement joins TRBV20-1 to TRBJ1-5; 7 nucleotides line up with TRBD1. The CDR3 consists of 18 residues. Germline V gene data show CDR1 as DFQATT and CDR2 as SNEGSKA (reference sequence). J gave up 1 base and V 0 bases, and 12 bases lay outside the gene matches. CDR3 sequence: CSARDSDRAPRSNQPQHF. CDR3 coding DNA: TGCAGTGCTAGAGATAGCGACAGGGCCCCAAGAAGCAATCAGCCCCAGCATTTT.